The clone carrying this T cell receptor beta chain was counted at least ten times. The germline V and J ends were trimmed by 5 bases and 5 bases, with 18 bases remaining between them. Germline V gives CDR1 SGHTA, CDR2 FQGNSA. The CDR3 has 15 residues. The sample is drawn from a study of T cell repertoires in cytomegalovirus infection. A single record per CDR3 protein comes from TCRdb applying MiXCR to the reads. The sample lists roughly 280,000 distinct CDR3 sequences; around 9% were seen once. The sequencing sample was made of PBMCs. The sequence came from a human donor in good health (CMV status not recorded). Some clones in this sample may be carry-over from other donors' samples. The chain links TRBV7-2 to TRBJ1-2; no clear D gene. The CDR3 region has the DNA TGTGCCAGCAGCCCCCGGACCCCTCTAGGGTATGGCTACACCTTC. Residues: CASSPRTPLGYGYTF.